The 17 T cell receptor beta chains presented below share a single source sample, sequenced in a study of Graves' ophthalmopathy and Graves' hyperthyroidism. RNA transcripts were the template, and TCR beta CDR3 regions were amplified from them. RT-PCR was first run with HTBI primers, then multiplex PCR in a second round. TCRdb used MiXCR to reprocess the multiplex PCR reads, holding one entry per CDR3 protein. The sample carries 450,000 or so distinct CDR3 sequences, approximately 15% recorded once. Sequenced: blood. The origin of the receptors is a woman in her 30s with Graves' ophthalmopathy.

This clonotype was picked up many times. The chain uses TRBV11-2 and TRBJ2-5; 11 positions agree with TRBD2. Germline V lookup: CDR1 SGHAT, CDR2 FQNNGV. Unmatched junction bases numbered 7, after V lost 2 bases and J lost 5 bases. The CDR3 runs to 16 residues. The CDR3 spells CASSLTSGGPRETQYF. In nucleotides, the CDR3 is TGTGCCAGCAGCTTAACTAGCGGGGGCCCTCGGGAGACCCAGTACTTC.

This clonotype was recorded many times. The chain employs TRBV9 and TRBJ2-5; 9 positions agree with TRBD2. Germline CDR1 is SGDLS and CDR2 is YYNGEE. This CDR3 is built from 16 residues. Trimming cost V 0 bases and J 0 bases; bases outside gene matches: 3. The CDR3 loop is CASSVGERGDQETQYF. The CDR3 coding sequence is TGTGCCAGCAGCGTAGGGGAGCGGGGGGACCAAGAGACCCAGTACTTC.

In this sample, this clonotype turned up many times. The rearrangement links TRBV14 to TRBJ1-1; D is ambiguous. Trimming took off 4 bases at V and 0 bases at J, with 12 bases between the two ends. The length of the CDR3 is 15 residues. Germline V lookup: CDR1 SGHDN, CDR2 FVKESK. CDR3 bases: TGTGCCAGCAGCCCCCGCGGGTTCATGAACACTGAAGCTTTCTTT. Its protein is CASSPRGFMNTEAFF.

This clonotype has a count of ten or more. V is TRBV28 and J is TRBJ2-7; 11 positions match TRBD2. Per the germline V gene, CDR1 is MDHEN and CDR2 is SYDVKM. CDR3 size: 16 residues. V dropped 5 bases and J dropped 4; count of bases not matched to a gene: 10. CDR3 sequence (DNA): TGTGCCAGCAGTCCCCTTAGCGGGGGGGCCACGTACGAGCAGTACTTC. This encodes CASSPLSGGATYEQYF.

This clonotype has ten or more counts. This chain connects TRBV7-2 to TRBJ2-7; D assignment may be TRBD1 or TRBD2 (5 bases each). Germline CDR1 and CDR2: SGHTA and FQGNSA. The CDR3 has 14 amino acids. Trimming took 10 bases from V and 2 from J, leaving 18 bases between them. CDR3 nucleotides: TGTGCCAAAACAGAGGGGCGAGCTGCCTACGAGCAGTACTTC. Amino acid sequence: CAKTEGRAAYEQYF.

The chain combines TRBV3-1 with TRBJ1-6; a weak D match, TRBD1 (6 bases). This CDR3 is built from 16 residues. From germline, CDR1 is LGHDT and CDR2 YNNKEL (reference sequence). Trimming took off 0 bases at V and 7 bases at J, with 13 bases between the two ends. CDR3 region: CASSQESGVWNSPLHF. CDR3 in DNA: TGTGCCAGCAGCCAAGAATCAGGGGTTTGGAATTCACCCCTCCACTTT.

This clonotype was found many times. V and J are TRBV19 and TRBJ1-5; 11 bases align to TRBD1. Germline V lookup: CDR1 LNHDA, CDR2 SQIVND (reference sequence). J was trimmed by 0 bases and V by 3 bases; bases with no gene match: 7. The CDR3 has 18 residues. CDR3 in DNA: TGTGCCAGTAGTATCCGGACAGGGGGCATGGGTAGCAATCAGCCCCAGCATTTT. It translates to CASSIRTGGMGSNQPQHF. The entire variable domain, with the rest obtained from reference TRBV19 and TRBJ1-5, is as follows: DGGITQSPKYLFRKEGQNVTLSCEQNLNHDAMYWYRQDPGQGLRLIYYSQIVNDFQKGDIAEGYSVSREKKESFPLTVTSAQKNPTAFYLCASSIRTGGMGSNQPQHFGDGTRLSIL.

This clonotype was counted ten times or more. V usage is TRBV30 and J usage is TRBJ2-2, with D possibly being TRBD2 (5 bases). The V gene's germline CDR1 is GTSNPN and CDR2 SVGIG (reference sequence). The CDR3 loop spans 15 amino acids. V was trimmed by 0 bases and J by 5 bases, leaving 13 bases between them. This CDR3 is CAWSVLPPGTGELFF. For the CDR3, the DNA is TGTGCCTGGAGTGTACTACCTCCGGGAACCGGGGAGCTGTTTTTT.

The table lists this clonotype with many counts. The genes are TRBV12-3 or TRBV12-4 and TRBJ1-2; 7 nucleotides line up with TRBD1. V shed 4 bases, J shed 0 bases, and the junction held 5 bases outside the gene matches. CDR3 length: 15 residues. The DNA for the CDR3 is TGTGCCAGCAGTTCTAGGACAGGACCTAACTATGGCTACACCTTC. Translation gives CASSSRTGPNYGYTF.

V usage is TRBV2 and J usage is TRBJ1-6, with 9 positions matching TRBD1. CDR1 SNHLY and CDR2 FYNNEI come from the germline V gene. The CDR3 has 16 amino acids. J was trimmed by 7 bases and V by 6 bases; bases with no gene match: 10. CDR3 region: CASRALSGTGNSPLHF. For the CDR3, the DNA is TGTGCCAGCAGGGCTCTTTCCGGGACAGGGAATTCACCCCTCCACTTT.

This clonotype was observed many times. The gene calls are TRBV6-1 and TRBJ2-7; D gene uncertain. The V end lost 2 bases, the J end lost 0 bases, and 8 bases lay between the germline ends. The CDR3 runs to 14 residues. Germline loops: CDR1 MNHNS, CDR2 SASEGT. The CDR3 DNA follows: TGTGCCAGCAGTGAACTTTACAACTCCTACGAGCAGTACTTC. It is translated as CASSELYNSYEQYF.

This chain uses TRBV18 with TRBJ2-5; tentatively, D is TRBD2 (7 bases). The CDR3 contains 15 residues. Germline lookup yields CDR1 KGHSH and CDR2 LQKENI. V gave up 2 bases and J gave up 5 bases, with 15 bases separating them. Written as DNA, the CDR3 is TGTGCCAGCTCACCAATGGCGGGGGCGCGGGAGACCCAGTACTTC. Its translation: CASSPMAGARETQYF.

There are many counts of this clonotype. The chain is built from TRBV20-1 and TRBJ1-5; D is ambiguous. The CDR3 extends over 13 amino acids. Germline loops: CDR1 DFQATT, CDR2 SNEGSKA (reference sequence). Trimming left V 8 bases short and J 4 bases short, with 15 bases between. The CDR3 reads CSYQKGDNQPQHF. CDR3 bases: TGCAGTTATCAAAAGGGAGATAATCAGCCCCAGCATTTT.

The V gene is TRBV29-1, the J gene TRBJ2-2; D remains unclear. The V gene's germline CDR1 is SQVTM and CDR2 ANQGSEA. Trimming took 4 bases from V and 6 from J, leaving 15 bases between them. The CDR3 is 14 residues long. The chain's CDR3 is CSVVVFSKPGELFF. The CDR3 bases are TGCAGCGTTGTAGTTTTCTCCAAACCCGGGGAGCTGTTTTTT.

This clonotype was observed at least ten times. The chain joins TRBV3-1 to TRBJ2-5; either TRBD1 or TRBD2 may fit D (5 bases each). Per the germline V gene, CDR1 is LGHDT and CDR2 is YNNKEL (reference sequence). Trimming took 3 bases from V and 6 from J, leaving 8 bases between them. CDR3 length: 12 residues. CDR3 coding DNA: TGTGCCAGCAGCCAGGGGACCAAGACCCAGTACTTC. This translates into CASSQGTKTQYF.

The chain couples TRBV4-1 to TRBJ2-7, with TRBD2 identical over 9 bases. The CDR3 contains 14 residues. Germline-derived CDR1 and CDR2 are MGHRA and YSYEKL. The V gene end was trimmed by 6 bases and the J gene end by 3 bases; junction bases not matched to a gene: 6. CDR3 bases: TGCGCCAGCAGGGGGACTAGCCGGAGCTACGAGCAGTACTTC. This encodes CASRGTSRSYEQYF.

There are a few counts of this clonotype. A much larger clone lies one base from this, so it may be a read error. The rearrangement joins TRBV28 to TRBJ1-2, with TRBD1 as a possible D gene (5 bases). CDR3 length equals 10 residues. Germline lookup yields CDR1 MDHEN and CDR2 SYDVKM. V lost 10 bases, J lost 4 bases, and 7 bases lay in between. The CDR3, as DNA: TGTGCCACCGGGGGCTATGGCTACACCTTC. The encoded protein is CATGGYGYTF.